One sample yielded the 18 T cell receptor beta chains listed below, sequenced in a study of T cells in Graves' hyperthyroidism and ophthalmopathy. From RNA transcripts, TCR beta CDR3 regions were amplified. The study used the HTBI primer set for a first-round RT-PCR of the TCR CDR3. TCRdb reprocessed the multiplex PCR reads with MiXCR, giving one entry per CDR3 protein. Altogether roughly 300,000 distinct CDR3 sequences are present, about 20% being singletons, with the ten largest covering under 55%. Sequencing was done on a sample of blood. These receptors all stem from a woman aged 50 to 65 with Graves' hyperthyroidism.

Concerning this clonotype itself: A much more abundant neighbour one base away suggests this may be a read error. V gene TRBV6-2 or TRBV6-3 combines with J gene TRBJ1-1; 7 bases fit TRBD1. The CDR3 extends over 14 amino acids. Looked up from germline, CDR1 is MNHEY and CDR2 is SVGEGT. Trimming at V came to 7 bases and at J to 5 bases, leaving 10 bases not matched to a gene. Written as DNA, the CDR3 is TGTGCCAGCACCCCGGAACAGGGGTTGACTGAAGCTTTCTTT. This translates into CASTPEQGLTEAFF.

Remarks on this clonotype: One junction end disagrees with the germline gene, perhaps due to a read error. The rearrangement links TRBV3-1 to TRBJ2-1; D unresolved. CDR1 and CDR2 (germline): LGHDT, YNNKEL (reference sequence). CDR3 length: 16 amino acids. CDR3 DNA sequence: TGTGCCAACAGCCAACTGGGTCAACGGGTCGACAATGAGCAGTTCTTC. Translated, it gives CANSQLGQRVDNEQFF.

This clonotype was recorded a few times. The chain employs TRBV6-2 or TRBV6-3 and TRBJ1-6; TRBD1 might be the D (5 bases). The V and J ends lost 2 bases and 0 bases respectively, with 14 bases between them. Per the germline V gene, CDR1 is MNHEY and CDR2 is SVGEGT. The CDR3 has 18 residues. CDR3 bases: TGTGCCAGCAGTTACGAGGGACGGGTGAGCTCCTATAATTCACCCCTCCACTTT. Protein: CASSYEGRVSSYNSPLHF.

The chain carries TRBV20-1 and TRBJ2-3; 13 nucleotides agree with TRBD2. Trimming cost V 6 bases and J 2 bases; bases outside gene matches: 5. The CDR3 has 15 residues. The V gene's germline CDR1 is DFQATT and CDR2 SNEGSKA (reference sequence). DNA of the CDR3: TGCAGTGCCGCAGGGACTAGCGGGGTCACAGATACGCAGTATTTT. As protein: CSAAGTSGVTDTQYF.

As for this clonotype: A much larger clone sits a single nucleotide away, making a read error possible. The rearrangement links TRBV20-1 to TRBJ1-5; weak D call: TRBD1 (5 bases). The V end was cut by 0 bases, the J end by 2 bases, with 11 bases between. The CDR3 consists of 15 residues. Germline CDR1 is DFQATT and CDR2 is SNEGSKA (reference sequence). The CDR3 spells CSAREPSGGNQPQHF. The CDR3 DNA sequence: TGCAGTGCTAGAGAACCTTCGGGGGGCAATCAGCCCCAGCATTTT.

This clonotype was counted between two and nine times. V and J are TRBV19 and TRBJ2-4; no reliable D call. Germline CDR1 reads LNHDA; CDR2 reads SQIVND (reference sequence). The CDR3 length is 16 residues. V was cut by 2 bases and J by 0 bases, with 11 bases left in between. As DNA, the CDR3 is TGTGCCAGTAGTATATGGCCAGTCCTAGCCAAAAACATTCAGTACTTC. This translates into CASSIWPVLAKNIQYF.

The chain carries TRBV20-1 and TRBJ2-7, with D perhaps matching TRBD1 (5 bases). Germline CDR1 DFQATT, CDR2 SNEGSKA (reference sequence). This CDR3 contains 12 residues. V lost 6 bases to trimming and J lost 2 bases, with 11 bases between them. The CDR3 sequence is CSAADRPYEQYF. The CDR3 bases are TGCAGTGCCGCCGACAGACCCTACGAGCAGTACTTC.

The rearrangement uses TRBV6-2 or TRBV6-3 and TRBJ2-3, with 9 positions matching TRBD2. CDR1 is MNHEY, CDR2 SVGEGT, per germline. The J segment lost 2 bases and the V segment lost 5 bases, leaving 8 bases of the junction unmatched. The CDR3 runs to 16 residues. The CDR3 loop is CASSRSSGAFTDTQYF. Here the CDR3 DNA reads TGTGCCAGCAGTCGGTCTAGCGGGGCGTTCACAGATACGCAGTATTTT.

This clonotype was seen at least ten times. The gene calls are TRBV7-8 and TRBJ2-1, with 15 bases aligning to TRBD2. Germline V gene data show CDR1 as SGHVS and CDR2 as FQNEAQ. The CDR3 spans 18 residues. V shed 5 bases, J shed 1 base, and the junction held 6 bases outside the gene matches. CDR3 sequence: CASSRGLAGGLSYNEQFF. The CDR3 DNA sequence: TGTGCCAGCAGCCGGGGACTAGCGGGAGGCTTGTCCTACAATGAGCAGTTCTTC.

This chain joins TRBV2 and TRBJ1-1; D may be TRBD1 (6 bases). In germline, CDR1 is SNHLY, CDR2 FYNNEI. This CDR3 spans 13 amino acids. V lost 6 bases and J 13 bases, leaving 21 bases between the germline ends. The CDR3 bases are TGTGCCAGCAGCTTAGATCGAGGGGGGTACGATTTCTTT. It is translated as CASSLDRGGYDFF.

The rearrangement links TRBV30 to TRBJ1-4; D is uncertain. The CDR3 is 11 amino acids. Trimming removed 2 bases from V and 5 bases from J, with 3 bases in between. Germline V CDR1 and CDR2: GTSNPN, SVGIG (reference sequence). CDR3 nucleotide sequence: TGTGCCTGGAGTTTGAATGAAAAACTGTTTTTT. It specifies CAWSLNEKLFF.

This clonotype was recorded a few times. The V and J genes are TRBV6-1 and TRBJ1-2; tentatively, D is TRBD1 (6 bases). Germline CDR1 reads MNHNS; CDR2 reads SASEGT. V was clipped by 6 bases and J by 1 base, with 15 bases between them. The CDR3 loop spans 15 amino acids. The CDR3 is CASSPSGGLNYGYTF. CDR3 DNA sequence: TGTGCCAGCAGCCCCTCGGGGGGGCTTAACTATGGCTACACCTTC.

This clonotype was seen at least ten times. This chain links TRBV5-1 with TRBJ1-1; 9 bases map to TRBD1. V trimming: 1 base; J trimming: 3 bases; junction bases outside the gene matches: 13. The germline V gene encodes CDR1 SGHRS and CDR2 YFSETQ. This CDR3 comprises 18 residues. Written as DNA, the CDR3 is TGCGCCAGCAGCTTGAAGGTAAACAGGGGGCTGGAAGACACTGAAGCTTTCTTT. It translates to CASSLKVNRGLEDTEAFF. Full variable domain (remainder filled in from reference TRBV5-1 and TRBJ1-1): KAGVTQTPRYLIKTRGQQVTLSCSPISGHRSVSWYQQTPGQGLQFLFEYFSETQRNKGNFPGRFSGRQFSNSRSEMNVSTLELGDSALYLCASSLKVNRGLEDTEAFFGQGTRLTVV.

This clonotype was detected ten times or more. The chain employs TRBV7-3 and TRBJ2-5; D is undetermined. V was clipped by 2 bases and J by 3 bases, with 7 bases between them. CDR1 is SGHTA and CDR2 is FQGTGA in the germline V gene. The CDR3 contains 13 residues. CDR3 region: CASSLSKEETQYF. The CDR3 DNA reads as TGTGCCAGCAGCTTATCCAAAGAAGAGACCCAGTACTTC.

For this clonotype: A read error may be the cause here, since a much bigger clone is one base away. The V and J genes are TRBV18 and TRBJ2-7, with TRBD2 as a possible D gene (5 bases). The V gene lost 6 bases and the J gene lost 0 bases, with 15 bases spanning the gap. The CDR3 spans 15 residues. Germline-derived CDR1 and CDR2 are KGHSH and LQKENI. This CDR3 reads CASSIASRSSYEQYF. CDR3 nucleotide sequence: TGTGCCAGCTCCATCGCTAGCAGAAGCTCCTACGAGCAGTACTTC.

This clonotype has only a few counts. The CDR3 reads CATSTPLHF. The CDR3 region has the DNA TGTGCCACCTCAACACCCCTCCACTTT. V usage is TRBV7-2 and J usage is TRBJ1-6; no clear D. Germline CDR1 SGHTA, CDR2 FQGNSA. V was clipped by 10 bases and J by 11 bases, with 6 bases between them. CDR3 length equals 9 residues.

This clonotype was observed a handful of times. The chain joins TRBV2 to TRBJ1-4; D possibly corresponds to TRBD1 (6 bases). The V end was cut by 0 bases, the J end by 0 bases, with 14 bases between. The CDR3 is 18 amino acids. Germline V gives CDR1 SNHLY, CDR2 FYNNEI. CDR3 in DNA: TGTGCCAGCAGTGAAGCGATGGACAGCCCTGCAACTAATGAAAAACTGTTTTTT. Residues: CASSEAMDSPATNEKLFF. Full variable domain (remainder filled in from reference TRBV2 and TRBJ1-4): EPEVTQTPSHQVTQMGQEVILRCVPISNHLYFYWYRQILGQKVEFLVSFYNNEISEKSEIFDDQFSVERPDGSNFTLKIRSTKLEDSAMYFCASSEAMDSPATNEKLFFGSGTQLSVL.

This clonotype was seen at least ten times. The V gene is TRBV27, the J gene TRBJ2-3; weak D call: TRBD2 (6 bases). This CDR3 comprises 14 residues. Per germline, CDR1 MNHEY and CDR2 SMNVEV (reference sequence). Deletions cut 4 bases from V and 2 bases from J, with 10 bases between. In DNA, the CDR3 is TGTGCCAGCAGTTGGGGACTCGCCACAGATACGCAGTATTTT. It encodes CASSWGLATDTQYF.